This T cell receptor (beta chain) was sequenced for a study of T cell repertoires in cytomegalovirus infection. Background on the study: Carrying CMV and the relevant HLA type showed in public TCR beta signatures.

In TCRdb, the reads were re-called with MiXCR into one record per CDR3 protein. The data show roughly 500,000 distinct CDR3 sequences, with around 35% seen just once and under 20% held by the top ten. In regard to this clonotype: Its antigen remains unknown. At one boundary the junction diverges from the germline segment, which might be a read error.

This CDR3 is built from 15 residues. The chain has TRBV12-3 or TRBV12-4 and TRBJ2-1, with D tentatively TRBD2 (6 bases). This clonotype originated in a human donor in good health (CMV status not recorded). Some clones in this sample may be carry-over from other donors' samples. Material: cultured PBMCs, obtained from culture after CMV antigen stimulation. The CDR3 DNA is TGTACCAGCAGCTGGGGGGTCCTCGGTCCCAATGAGCAGTTCTTC. It specifies CTSSWGVLGPNEQFF.